This T cell receptor (beta chain) was observed in a study of cytomegalovirus exposure and HLA in healthy donors. Study in general: Approximately 200 million T cells yielded some 120 million unique TCR beta sequences in earlier analysis. Study results and caveats: Published work reported that the classifier diagnosed cytomegalovirus status with high specificity and sensitivity. Relative to equally common others, HLA-associated TCR beta chains showed greater clonal expansion in a later analysis. It was likely that a cluster of highly shared sequence variants was a sequencing artifact.

Note on this clone: Antigen specificity is unknown.

The PCR used 60 Vbeta and 13 Jbeta primers. Using immunoSEQ multiplex PCR, the repertoire was profiled, and TCRdb retains in-frame clones only, with some absent. Of 150,000 to 200,000 clones in the sample, about 64% were seen once. The sequenced sample was PBMCs. This clonotype originated in a man between 50 and 59 years old in good health and CMV-seronegative.

The CDR3 loop is CASRPGGESGNTIYF. CDR3 coding DNA: TGCGCCAGCAGACCAGGGGGCGAGTCTGGAAACACCATATATTTT. The chain has TRBV5-1 and TRBJ1-3; 8 bases match TRBD1. Losses at the gene ends were 5 bases for V and 1 base for J; bases not matched to a gene: 5. The length of the CDR3 is 15 residues. The V gene's germline CDR1 is SGHRS and CDR2 YFSETQ.